This TCR beta chain was sequenced for a study of shared clonotypes between healthy human individuals. V dropped 6 bases and J dropped 6 bases, with 14 bases sitting between them. CDR1 and CDR2 (germline): MDHEN, SYDVKM. The CDR3 covers 13 residues. The method was immunoSEQ multiplex PCR; TCRdb's version includes in-frame clones alone and lacks a portion of them. The sample contains some 2.4 million clones, 90% to 95% of which appear only once. This clone has a single count. The chain combines TRBV28 with TRBJ1-1, with D unclear. The sequenced sample was naive CD4+ T cells from PBMCs. As for subset: CD45RA+ positively selected. This TCR came from a man between 18 and 35 years old in good health. Some clones in this sample may be carry-over from other donors' samples. The CDR3 DNA sequence: TGTGCCAGCAGCTCCGGTATCGTCGCTGAAGCTTTCTTT. Its protein product is CASSSGIVAEAFF.